Following are 27 T cell receptor beta chains from one sample sequenced in a study of blood T cell repertoires in COVID-19. Sequenced by immunoSEQ multiplex PCR; TCRdb stores in-frame clones only, minus some. The sample contains under 110,000 clones, 85% of which appear only once. Sequenced: peripheral blood. The origin of the receptors is a woman aged 70-85 years with active or convalescent COVID-19.

The chain is built from TRBV5-1 and TRBJ2-5, with D perhaps matching TRBD2 (7 bases). The ends were cut back, 5 bases at V and 5 bases at J, with 13 bases in the middle. Germline V gene sequence: CDR1 SGHRS, CDR2 YFSETQ. The CDR3 sequence is 13 residues long. CDR3 DNA sequence: TGCGCCAGCAGTGGGGGGGCAGGGGAGACCCAGTACTTC. It codes for CASSGGAGETQYF.

CDR3 protein: CASSYFGRDSGYTF. The CDR3 DNA follows: TGTGCCAGCAGTTACTTTGGCAGGGATAGTGGCTACACCTTC. This chain uses TRBV6-2 or TRBV6-3 with TRBJ1-2; weak D call: TRBD1 (5 bases). CDR1 and CDR2 (germline): MNHEY, SVGEGT. The germline V and J ends were trimmed by 1 base and 7 bases, with 13 bases remaining between them. The CDR3 has 14 amino acids.

The sample holds one count of this clone. This chain uses TRBV18 with TRBJ1-3; 8 bases fit TRBD1. Trimming removed 2 bases from V and 3 bases from J; junction bases left unmatched: 6. CDR1 is KGHSH, CDR2 LQKENI, per germline. The CDR3 runs 16 residues. The CDR3 protein is CASSPSGGTSGNTIYF. The CDR3 DNA is TGTGCCAGCTCACCATCAGGGGGCACAAGTGGAAACACCATATATTTT.

Worth noting for this clone: One end of the junction fails to match germline, which may point to a read error. The chain has TRBV5-4 and TRBJ2-3; D is perhaps TRBD1 (6 bases). Germline V gene sequence: CDR1 SGHNT, CDR2 YYREEE (reference sequence). The CDR3 is 14 residues long. The CDR3 here is CASRLDSYTDTQYF. CDR3 DNA sequence: TGTGCCAGCAGGTTGGACAGCTACACAGATACGCAGTATTTT.

The chain couples TRBV24-1 to TRBJ1-1, with 9 bases identical to TRBD1. Germline loops: CDR1 KGHDR, CDR2 SFDVKD. The CDR3 covers 15 residues. V lost 3 bases, J lost 5 bases, and 6 bases stayed unmatched. CDR3 residues: CATSDPQTGGTEAFF. The DNA of the CDR3 is TGTGCCACCAGTGATCCACAGACAGGGGGGACTGAAGCTTTCTTT.

This clone was observed once. This chain's CDR3 is CASSGTSNGEKLFF. DNA of the CDR3: TGTGCCAGCAGCGGGACTTCGAACGGTGAAAAACTGTTTTTT. The V gene is TRBV9, the J gene TRBJ1-4; the D is unclear. CDR1 is SGDLS and CDR2 is YYNGEE in the germline V gene. The CDR3 has 14 amino acids. V lost 3 bases and J lost 7, with 13 bases in between.

The chain combines TRBV7-2 with TRBJ2-1; D is unresolved. The CDR3 contains 12 residues. Trimming shortened V by 1 base and J by 10 bases, and 8 bases separated the two germline ends. The germline CDR1 and CDR2 sequences are SGHTA and FQGNSA. This chain's CDR3 is CASSLVRREQFF. The CDR3 DNA is TGTGCCAGCAGCTTAGTGCGGCGAGAGCAGTTCTTC. Full variable domain (outside the CDR3, taken from reference TRBV7-2 and TRBJ2-1): GAGVSQSPSNKVTEKGKDVELRCDPISGHTALYWYRQSLGQGLEFLIYFQGNSAPDKSGLPSDRFSAERTGGSVSTLTIQRTQQEDSAVYLCASSLVRREQFFGPGTRLTVL.

The V and J genes are TRBV28 and TRBJ1-6; D gene unclear. The length of the CDR3 is 16 residues. V lost 1 base, J lost 5 bases, and 12 bases lay in between. The germline CDR1 and CDR2 sequences are MDHEN and SYDVKM. CDR3 sequence (DNA): TGTGCCAGCAGTTTATTCCCGGGTTCGGATAATTCACCCCTCCACTTT. Translated, it gives CASSLFPGSDNSPLHF.

This clone was detected a few times. This chain links TRBV9 with TRBJ2-2, with 12 bases that match TRBD2. CDR3 length: 18 residues. The trim removed 1 base at V and 4 bases at J, leaving 8 bases unmatched. Germline-derived CDR1 and CDR2 are SGDLS and YYNGEE. CDR3 nucleotide sequence: TGTGCCAGCAGCGTAAGTGCTAGCGGGGGGGCCGTCACCGGGGAGCTGTTTTTT. Encoded protein: CASSVSASGGAVTGELFF.

The chain is built from TRBV7-6 and TRBJ2-1, with 11 nucleotides matching TRBD2. The ends lost 1 base at V and 7 bases at J; junction bases unmatched: 9. The CDR3 covers 17 residues. Per the germline V gene, CDR1 is SGHVS and CDR2 is FNYEAQ. The DNA for the CDR3 is TGTGCCAGCAGCTTAGGTAGTGCTAGCGGGGGGAAGAATGAGCAGTTCTTC. Residues: CASSLGSASGGKNEQFF. Full variable domain (outside the CDR3, taken from reference TRBV7-6 and TRBJ2-1): GAGVSQSPRYKVTKRGQDVALRCDPISGHVSLYWYRQALGQGPEFLTYFNYEAQQDKSGLPNDRFSAERPEGSISTLTIQRTEQRDSAMYRCASSLGSASGGKNEQFFGPGTRLTVL.

The chain uses TRBV29-1 and TRBJ1-5; a possible D gene is TRBD1 (5 bases). The CDR3 loop spans 14 amino acids. The germline V gene has CDR1 SQVTM and CDR2 ANQGSEA. CDR3 coding DNA: TGCAACGTGGGAGGGGACGGGTGCAATCAGCCCCAGCATTTT. Protein product: CNVGGDGCNQPQHF.

V usage is TRBV14 and J usage is TRBJ2-1, with 8 nucleotides matching TRBD2. Germline trimming cut 0 bases from V and 4 bases from J; bases unmatched to any gene: 5. CDR3 length: 16 residues. CDR1 is SGHDN, CDR2 FVKESK, per germline. The CDR3 is CASSQDRGLVYNEQFF. For the CDR3, the DNA is TGTGCCAGCAGCCAAGATCGGGGACTAGTATACAATGAGCAGTTCTTC.

The chain is built from TRBV7-2 and TRBJ2-3; D is possibly TRBD1 (6 bases). V dropped 2 bases and J dropped 2 bases, with 11 bases sitting between them. The CDR3 totals 15 residues. Germline CDR1 SGHTA, CDR2 FQGNSA. CDR3 DNA sequence: TGTGCCAGCAGCTTATTCGGGGACACCACAGATACGCAGTATTTT. Amino acids: CASSLFGDTTDTQYF. Based on the CDR3 plus reference TRBV7-2 and TRBJ2-3, the full variable domain is GAGVSQSPSNKVTEKGKDVELRCDPISGHTALYWYRQSLGQGLEFLIYFQGNSAPDKSGLPSDRFSAERTGGSVSTLTIQRTQQEDSAVYLCASSLFGDTTDTQYFGPGTRLTVL.

The chain recombines TRBV30 with TRBJ2-7; D may be TRBD1 (5 bases). V lost 2 bases, J lost 6 bases, and 14 bases lay in between. The CDR3 loop spans 13 amino acids. CDR1 and CDR2 (germline): GTSNPN, SVGIG (reference sequence). This CDR3 reads CAWSLGPSGEQYF. CDR3 in DNA: TGTGCCTGGAGTTTGGGGCCCAGTGGCGAGCAGTACTTC.

The chain recombines TRBV5-1 with TRBJ1-4, with D perhaps matching TRBD1 (6 bases). The CDR3 totals 15 residues. CDR1 SGHRS and CDR2 YFSETQ come from the germline V gene. V was cut by 4 bases and J by 0 bases, with 10 bases left in between. The CDR3 is CASSRSGATNEKLFF. The CDR3 region has the DNA TGCGCCAGCAGCCGTTCAGGGGCAACTAATGAAAAACTGTTTTTT.

This rearrangement joins TRBV5-5 to TRBJ2-2, with TRBD1 as a possible D gene (5 bases). This CDR3 comprises 16 residues. With 1 base removed from V and 2 bases from J, the gap between germline ends came to 12 bases. Germline V gene sequence: CDR1 SGHKS, CDR2 YYEKEE (reference sequence). The DNA for the CDR3 is TGTGCCAGCAGCTTGCAACAGGCGATAAACACCGGGGAGCTGTTTTTT. Translating gives CASSLQQAINTGELFF.

The chain is built from TRBV11-2 and TRBJ2-1, with 8 bases that match TRBD2. V lost 5 bases and J lost 0; bases outside the gene matches: 3. The CDR3 is 15 amino acids. From germline, CDR1 is SGHAT and CDR2 FQNNGV. The CDR3 DNA sequence: TGTGCCAGCAGCGCTGGGACTAGCTCCTACAATGAGCAGTTCTTC. Residues: CASSAGTSSYNEQFF. Full variable domain (missing parts from reference TRBV11-2 and TRBJ2-1): EAGVAQSPRYKIIEKRQSVAFWCNPISGHATLYWYQQILGQGPKLLIQFQNNGVVDDSQLPKDRFSAERLKGVDSTLKIQPAKLEDSAVYLCASSAGTSSYNEQFFGPGTRLTVL.

This sequence joins TRBV20-1 and TRBJ2-7; 9 nucleotides line up with TRBD1. After removal of 3 bases from V and 4 bases from J, the junction contained 4 bases not matched to a gene. Germline lookup yields CDR1 DFQATT and CDR2 SNEGSKA (reference sequence). This CDR3 comprises 13 residues. CDR3: CSASLQGAYEQYF. The CDR3 DNA reads TGCAGTGCTAGTTTACAGGGGGCATACGAGCAGTACTTC.

This clone was seen a handful of times. This chain joins TRBV2 and TRBJ1-2; tentative D call: TRBD1 (5 bases). The germline gives CDR1 SNHLY, CDR2 FYNNEI. Trimming left V 7 bases short and J 5 bases short, with 11 bases between. This CDR3 spans 12 amino acids. DNA for the CDR3: TGTGCCAGCACGCAGGGCTGGTATGGCTACACCTTC. It encodes CASTQGWYGYTF.

V and J are TRBV7-2 and TRBJ1-5; the D gene is possibly TRBD1 (6 bases). Per germline, CDR1 SGHTA and CDR2 FQGNSA. Trimming removed 1 base at V and 7 bases at J, with 14 bases between. CDR3 length: 15 residues. The CDR3 reads CASSLGLAGAQPQHF. CDR3 DNA sequence: TGTGCCAGCAGCTTAGGTTTGGCGGGGGCCCAGCCCCAGCATTTT.

This clone was seen a few times. The chain combines TRBV30 with TRBJ1-2, with 11 bases identical to TRBD1. The CDR3 consists of 17 residues. From germline, CDR1 is GTSNPN and CDR2 SVGIG (reference sequence). After removal of 3 bases from V and 6 bases from J, the junction contained 15 bases not matched to a gene. In DNA form, the CDR3 reads TGTGCCTGGAGGTCCGGGACAGGGGGTGGATGGAATAATGGCTACACCTTC. This translates into CAWRSGTGGGWNNGYTF.

This clone appeared once. The chain is built from TRBV6-5 and TRBJ1-3, with 7 bases aligning to TRBD1. The V gene end was trimmed by 7 bases and the J gene end by 6 bases; junction bases not matched to a gene: 9. Germline CDR1 MNHEY, CDR2 SVGAGI. The CDR3 has 14 amino acids. The CDR3 DNA reads TGTGCCAGCATTAAAGACAGGGTGGAAAACACCATATATTTT. Its protein is CASIKDRVENTIYF.

This chain uses TRBV7-2 with TRBJ2-3, with 16 bases fitting TRBD2. Germline-derived CDR1 and CDR2 are SGHTA and FQGNSA. This CDR3 comprises 18 residues. V trimming: 5 bases; J trimming: 3 bases; junction bases outside the gene matches: 8. The CDR3 sequence: CASSLGTSGGAGTDTQYF. For the CDR3, the DNA is TGTGCCAGCAGCCTCGGGACTAGCGGGGGGGCGGGGACAGATACGCAGTATTTT.

V and J are TRBV28 and TRBJ2-7, with D tentatively TRBD1 (6 bases). The V gene's germline CDR1 is MDHEN and CDR2 SYDVKM. Trimming shortened V by 5 bases and J by 0 bases, and 17 bases separated the two germline ends. The CDR3 is made up of 16 amino acids. CDR3 sequence reads: CASSPPDRSPSYEQYF. The CDR3 DNA reads as TGTGCCAGCAGTCCCCCTGACAGGAGTCCCTCCTACGAGCAGTACTTC.

V is TRBV12-3 or TRBV12-4 and J is TRBJ1-1, with D possibly matching TRBD1 (6 bases). The V end was cut by 5 bases, the J end by 6 bases, with 13 bases between. This CDR3 has 13 amino acids. CDR3 sequence: CASSRLGGAEAFF. The DNA for the CDR3 is TGTGCCAGCAGTCGATTAGGGGGGGCTGAAGCTTTCTTT.

This sequence joins TRBV5-5 and TRBJ1-2, with 12 bases matching TRBD1. V gave up 4 bases and J gave up 4 bases; unmatched junction bases: 8. From germline, CDR1 is SGHKS and CDR2 YYEKEE (reference sequence). The CDR3 extends over 16 amino acids. The CDR3 DNA sequence: TGTGCCAGCAGCCCCGGGACAGGGGGCGCTGGCTATGGCTACACCTTC. Its translation is CASSPGTGGAGYGYTF.

V usage is TRBV11-3 and J usage is TRBJ2-7; 11 bases align to TRBD1. The CDR3 is 15 amino acids. Germline values: CDR1 SGHNT, CDR2 YENEEA. The ends lost 1 base at V and 3 bases at J; junction bases unmatched: 2. Here the CDR3 reads CASSLGTGGYYEQYF. Written as DNA, the CDR3 is TGTGCCAGCAGCTTAGGGACAGGGGGCTACTACGAGCAGTACTTC.